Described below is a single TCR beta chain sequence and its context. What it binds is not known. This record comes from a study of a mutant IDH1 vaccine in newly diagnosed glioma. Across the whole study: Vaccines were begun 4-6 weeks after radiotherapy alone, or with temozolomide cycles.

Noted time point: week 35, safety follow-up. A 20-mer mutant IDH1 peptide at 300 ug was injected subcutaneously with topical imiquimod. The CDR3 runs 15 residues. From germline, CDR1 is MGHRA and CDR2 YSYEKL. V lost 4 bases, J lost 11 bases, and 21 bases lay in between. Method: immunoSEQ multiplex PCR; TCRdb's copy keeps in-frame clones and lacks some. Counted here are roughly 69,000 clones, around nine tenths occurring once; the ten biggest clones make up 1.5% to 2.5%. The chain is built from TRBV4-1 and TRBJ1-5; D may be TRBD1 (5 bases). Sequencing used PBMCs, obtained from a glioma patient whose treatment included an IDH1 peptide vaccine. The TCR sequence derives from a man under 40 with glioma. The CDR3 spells CASSPYGGSPRAQHF. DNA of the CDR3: TGCGCCAGCAGCCCCTACGGGGGGTCGCCCCGGGCCCAGCATTTT.